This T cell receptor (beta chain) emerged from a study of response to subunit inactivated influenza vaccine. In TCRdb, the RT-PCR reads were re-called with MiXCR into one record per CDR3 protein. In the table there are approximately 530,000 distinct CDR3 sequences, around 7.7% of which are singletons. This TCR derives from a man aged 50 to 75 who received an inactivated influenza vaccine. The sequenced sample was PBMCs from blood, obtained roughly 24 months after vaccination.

In DNA form, the CDR3 reads TGTGCCAGCAGGTCCTCAGTCAGGGTCCATGGCTACACCTTC. Translation gives CASRSSVRVHGYTF. The chain uses TRBV28 and TRBJ1-2, with a possible D match to TRBD1 (5 bases). Germline CDR1 MDHEN, CDR2 SYDVKM. The V end lost 6 bases, the J end lost 6 bases, and 17 bases lay between the germline ends. CDR3 length equals 14 residues.